Presented here are 21 T cell receptor beta chains from one specimen sequenced in a study of neurological immune-mediated disorders. Time point in this sample: longitudinal time-point 2. TCRdb reprocessed the 5' RACE reads with MiXCR, giving one entry per CDR3 protein. Here the sample spans fewer than 60,000 distinct CDR3 sequences, around 12% being singletons. The specimen sequenced was PBMCs. Receptors originate from a male donor with HTLV-1-associated myelopathy (HAM/TSP).

The chain employs TRBV2 and TRBJ2-5; D is undetermined. The CDR3 contains 14 residues. Trimming removed 4 bases from V and 0 bases from J, with 9 bases in between. Germline V gene lookup returns CDR1 SNHLY and CDR2 FYNNEI. CDR3 sequence reads: CASSVLRNQETQYF. The CDR3 nucleotides read TGTGCCAGCAGTGTACTACGGAACCAAGAGACCCAGTACTTC.

This clonotype was recorded many times. This sequence joins TRBV15 and TRBJ1-5; D possibly corresponds to TRBD1 (5 bases). Germline loops: CDR1 LNHNV, CDR2 YYDKDF (reference sequence). V was shortened by 3 bases and J by 6 bases, with 21 bases between the two germline ends. The CDR3 has 17 residues. The CDR3: CATSREAPGYRFQPQHF. CDR3 nucleotide sequence: TGTGCCACCAGCAGGGAGGCGCCGGGATACAGGTTTCAGCCCCAGCATTTT.

This clonotype appeared many times. The rearrangement joins TRBV20-1 to TRBJ2-7; 8 positions agree with TRBD1. The J segment lost 6 bases and the V segment lost 6 bases, leaving 10 bases of the junction unmatched. The CDR3 extends over 13 amino acids. The V gene's germline CDR1 is DFQATT and CDR2 SNEGSKA (reference sequence). As DNA, the CDR3 is TGCAGTGCGTTGGGACAGGTCAGCTCCGAGCAGTACTTC. It codes for CSALGQVSSEQYF.

This clonotype was observed at least ten times. The chain employs TRBV3-1 and TRBJ2-5; D is perhaps TRBD2 (6 bases). The length of the CDR3 is 15 residues. V was trimmed by 1 base and J by 3 bases, leaving 12 bases between them. CDR1 and CDR2 from the germline V gene are LGHDT and YNNKEL (reference sequence). CDR3 loop: CASSQGGGGEETQYF. The CDR3 DNA reads as TGTGCCAGCAGCCAAGGCGGAGGCGGGGAAGAGACCCAGTACTTC.

This clonotype was seen at least ten times. The chain couples TRBV5-1 to TRBJ1-4; D may be TRBD1 (5 bases). The ends were cut back, 0 bases at V and 16 bases at J, with 22 bases in the middle. Germline assignment: CDR1 SGHRS and CDR2 YFSETQ. This CDR3 region has 15 residues. This CDR3 is CASSLGAGSGFYQFF. The CDR3, as DNA: TGCGCCAGCAGCTTGGGTGCAGGGTCGGGTTTCTATCAGTTTTTT.

In this sample, this clonotype turned up many times. This rearrangement joins TRBV7-3 to TRBJ2-3; D is ambiguous. Germline V gene sequence: CDR1 SGHTA, CDR2 FQGTGA. V shed 0 bases and J shed 1 base, with 8 bases lying between them. The length of the CDR3 is 15 residues. The CDR3 DNA reads TGTGCCAGCAGCTTAACCCGACTCCGCACAGATACGCAGTATTTT. Protein sequence: CASSLTRLRTDTQYF.

CDR3 in DNA: TGTGCCAGCACCTCGGATACCGGTGAAGCTTTCTTT. The encoded protein is CASTSDTGEAFF. The chain carries TRBV6-2 or TRBV6-3 and TRBJ1-1; D is ambiguous. This CDR3 region has 12 residues. CDR1 MNHEY and CDR2 SVGEGT come from the germline V gene. V lost 7 bases and J lost 7, with 13 bases in between.

This clonotype was counted many times. This chain connects TRBV7-9 to TRBJ1-2; D unclear. Germline V gives CDR1 SEHNR, CDR2 FQNEAQ (reference sequence). Trimming removed 10 bases from V and 6 bases from J, with 18 bases in between. This CDR3 region has 13 residues. CDR3 protein: CANGEFTRNGYTF. Here the CDR3 DNA reads TGTGCCAACGGGGAGTTTACCCGTAATGGCTACACCTTC.

This clonotype was counted many times. The chain joins TRBV7-2 to TRBJ1-4, with a weak D call TRBD1 (6 bases). The germline V and J ends were trimmed by 4 bases and 7 bases, with 16 bases remaining between them. The CDR3 is 15 amino acids. CDR1 is SGHTA, CDR2 FQGNSA, per germline. CDR3 protein: CASSSSAGASEKLFF. The CDR3 DNA sequence: TGTGCCAGCAGCTCGTCGGCGGGGGCTAGTGAAAAACTGTTTTTT.

The chain uses TRBV28 and TRBJ2-2, with 7 bases aligning to TRBD1. Germline CDR1 MDHEN, CDR2 SYDVKM. V was clipped by 1 base and J by 11 bases; unmatched bases: 10. The CDR3 extends over 15 amino acids. This CDR3 reads CASSLLGTVLGELFF. As DNA, the CDR3 is TGTGCCAGCAGTTTATTGGGGACAGTATTAGGAGAGCTGTTTTTT.

This clonotype was picked up many times. V and J are TRBV6-5 and TRBJ2-1, with TRBD1 matching 9 bases. Germline V lookup: CDR1 MNHEY, CDR2 SVGAGI. V dropped 0 bases and J dropped 8; count of bases not matched to a gene: 8. This CDR3 has 16 amino acids. Here the CDR3 DNA reads TGTGCCAGCAGTTACTCGAAAACAGGGGGCGGGCATGAGCAGTTCTTC. Translation: CASSYSKTGGGHEQFF.

Concerning this clonotype itself: Just one base apart from a much larger clone, this may be a read error. V is TRBV28 and J is TRBJ2-5, with 7 bases aligning to TRBD1. With 6 bases clipped from V and 2 bases from J, the junction kept 12 bases outside the gene matches. The CDR3 contains 16 residues. Germline V gene data show CDR1 as MDHEN and CDR2 as SYDVKM. The CDR3 reads CASSRRGRGWQETQYF. The DNA for the CDR3 is TGTGCCAGCAGCCGCCGGGGCAGGGGGTGGCAAGAGACCCAGTACTTC.

This clonotype was observed at least ten times. The chain combines TRBV28 with TRBJ2-5; 8 positions agree with TRBD1. The CDR3 consists of 13 residues. Per the germline V gene, CDR1 is MDHEN and CDR2 is SYDVKM. V was pared by 5 bases and J by 7 bases, with 6 bases of the junction left unmatched. Here the CDR3 DNA reads TGTGCCAGCAGTGACAGGGGTCCGGGGACCCAGTACTTC. This codes for CASSDRGPGTQYF.

In this sample, this clonotype turned up many times. This chain links TRBV5-1 with TRBJ2-2; TRBD1 matches at 10 bases. Looked up from germline, CDR1 is SGHRS and CDR2 is YFSETQ. Losses at the gene ends were 2 bases for V and 4 bases for J; bases not matched to a gene: 8. This CDR3 comprises 17 residues. CDR3 DNA sequence: TGCGCCAGCAGCTTACGTGGGACAGGGGCCGGCACCGGGGAGCTGTTTTTT. Protein sequence: CASSLRGTGAGTGELFF.

V is TRBV9 and J is TRBJ1-6, with a tentative D call TRBD1 (5 bases). Germline V gene sequence: CDR1 SGDLS, CDR2 YYNGEE. Trimming took off 0 bases at V and 5 bases at J, with 33 bases between the two ends. The CDR3 spans 23 residues. CDR3 region: CASSVDGNLLQGRVRRNNSPLHF. CDR3 nucleotides: TGTGCCAGCAGCGTAGACGGGAACCTTTTGCAGGGAAGAGTTAGAAGGAATAATTCACCCCTCCACTTT.

The table lists this clonotype with many counts. The CDR3 protein is CASSSNFAEKLFF. Here the CDR3 DNA reads TGTGCCAGCAGCTCCAATTTCGCTGAAAAACTGTTTTTT. The chain employs TRBV7-2 and TRBJ1-4, with unresolved D. Trimming removed 4 bases at V and 7 bases at J, with 10 bases between. Looked up from germline, CDR1 is SGHTA and CDR2 is FQGNSA. The CDR3 spans 13 residues.

This clonotype was seen at least ten times. J is TRBJ2-1 and V is TRBV6-5; 12 nucleotides line up with TRBD2. CDR1 and CDR2 (germline): MNHEY, SVGAGI. The V and J ends lost 5 bases and 8 bases, in that order; junction bases with no gene match: 4. The CDR3 length is 14 residues. DNA for the CDR3: TGTGCCAGCAGTCGGCCTAGCGGGGGGGATGAGCAGTTCTTC. It is translated as CASSRPSGGDEQFF.

Many counts were recorded for this clonotype. This chain joins TRBV27 and TRBJ2-7, with D maybe TRBD2 (5 bases). Per germline, CDR1 MNHEY and CDR2 SMNVEV (reference sequence). The CDR3 is made up of 14 amino acids. Trimming took 5 bases from V and 2 from J, leaving 13 bases between them. CDR3 region: CASSPNGEAYEQYF. CDR3 nucleotides: TGTGCCAGCAGTCCTAACGGGGAAGCCTACGAGCAGTACTTC.

This clonotype was counted many times. The gene calls are TRBV29-1 and TRBJ1-1, with TRBD1 matching over 7 bases. J lost 1 base, V lost 6 bases, and 11 bases had no gene match. The CDR3 has 15 residues. The V gene's germline CDR1 is SQVTM and CDR2 ANQGSEA. The CDR3 DNA is TGCAGCGTCCAGTACCCGGGACAGAAGAACACTGAAGCTTTCTTT. It is translated as CSVQYPGQKNTEAFF.

V is TRBV27 and J is TRBJ1-5; D is ambiguous. In germline, CDR1 is MNHEY, CDR2 SMNVEV (reference sequence). The CDR3 has 15 residues. V was trimmed by 3 bases and J by 0 bases, leaving 9 bases between them. The CDR3 is CASSFRPDSNQPQHF. CDR3 in DNA: TGTGCCAGCAGTTTTCGGCCAGATAGCAATCAGCCCCAGCATTTT.

This clonotype showed up many times. This chain links TRBV20-1 with TRBJ2-1; D is ambiguous. The V gene's germline CDR1 is DFQATT and CDR2 SNEGSKA (reference sequence). Trimming shortened V by 1 base and J by 3 bases, and 7 bases separated the two germline ends. This CDR3 is 13 amino acids long. CDR3 sequence: CSARVDFYNEQFF. CDR3 in DNA: TGCAGTGCTAGAGTCGATTTCTACAATGAGCAGTTCTTC.